A single sample is the source of the 20 T cell receptor beta chains below, sequenced in a study of CD8 T cells in Susac syndrome. RNA in amounts of roughly 0.5 to 1 ug was reverse transcribed with random hexamers. Each CDR3 protein gets one entry after TCRdb re-called the immunoSEQ multiplex PCR reads with MiXCR. The sample consists of some 70,000 distinct CDR3 sequences, 85% to 95% of them appearing once. Sample: CD8+ T cells from PBMCs. Receptor source: a human donor with multiple sclerosis.

The V and J genes are TRBV29-1 and TRBJ2-1; 8 bases are shared with TRBD2. Germline V CDR1 and CDR2: SQVTM, ANQGSEA. CDR3 length: 13 residues. V was pared by 3 bases and J by 8 bases, with 6 bases of the junction left unmatched. CDR3 DNA sequence: TGCAGCGTTGATCCAGCGGGGGTCGATGAGCAGTTCTTC. Translation gives CSVDPAGVDEQFF.

The chain is built from TRBV7-3 and TRBJ1-2; D perhaps matches TRBD1 (6 bases). CDR3 size: 13 residues. Germline V lookup: CDR1 SGHTA, CDR2 FQGTGA. V was cut by 2 bases and J by 6 bases, with 10 bases left in between. CDR3 nucleotides: TGTGCCAGCAGCTTATACAGGGAGGATGGCTACACCTTC. It yields the protein CASSLYREDGYTF.

The CDR3 DNA reads as TGTGCCAGCAGTGAAAGTCCCGGCTCAGCCTACGAGCAGTACTTC. Its protein product is CASSESPGSAYEQYF. The chain employs TRBV2 and TRBJ2-7, with D unresolved. Germline V gives CDR1 SNHLY, CDR2 FYNNEI. The length of the CDR3 is 15 residues. V was cut by 2 bases and J by 2 bases, with 13 bases left in between.

The V and J genes are TRBV5-6 and TRBJ2-4; perhaps D is TRBD1 or TRBD2 (6 bases each). This CDR3 has 19 amino acids. Germline CDR1 is SGHDT and CDR2 is YYEEEE. Trimming stripped 3 bases from V and 0 bases from J, with 22 bases between. The CDR3 DNA reads as TGTGCCAGCAGCTCAACAGGGTCCTGGGGGACTCTAGCCAAAAACATTCAGTACTTC. Translation: CASSSTGSWGTLAKNIQYF.

J is TRBJ2-1 and V is TRBV29-1, with D perhaps matching TRBD2 (6 bases). The germline V and J ends were trimmed by 1 base and 3 bases, with 16 bases remaining between them. The CDR3 sequence is 16 residues long. In germline, CDR1 is SQVTM, CDR2 ANQGSEA. CDR3 protein: CSVEGGAGANYNEQFF. The CDR3 bases are TGCAGCGTTGAAGGAGGAGCGGGCGCCAACTACAATGAGCAGTTCTTC.

This sequence joins TRBV12-3 or TRBV12-4 and TRBJ1-5; D gene uncertain. The V and J ends lost 5 bases and 11 bases respectively, with 10 bases between them. CDR3 size: 11 residues. The CDR3 region has the DNA TGTGCCAGCAGTCTGGGCGTGGCCCAGCATTTT. This encodes CASSLGVAQHF.

The chain joins TRBV7-9 to TRBJ1-2; weak D call: TRBD1 (5 bases). The CDR3 runs to 13 residues. The germline V gene has CDR1 SEHNR and CDR2 FQNEAQ (reference sequence). Trimming pared 6 bases from V and 6 bases from J, leaving 14 bases between. This CDR3 reads CASSLSQGDGYTF. Here the CDR3 DNA reads TGTGCCAGCAGTCTAAGCCAGGGTGATGGCTACACCTTC.

The V call is TRBV28, the J call TRBJ2-2; D is unclear. The germline V gene encodes CDR1 MDHEN and CDR2 SYDVKM. The CDR3 is 13 residues long. Trimming pared 3 bases from V and 4 bases from J, leaving 6 bases between. The CDR3: CASSFFITGELFF. The CDR3 DNA is TGTGCCAGCAGTTTTTTTATCACCGGGGAGCTGTTTTTT. The whole variable domain, filled in from reference TRBV28 and TRBJ2-2, reads DVKVTQSSRYLVKRTGEKVFLECVQDMDHENMFWYRQDPGLGLRLIYFSYDVKMKEKGDIPEGYSVSREKKERFSLILESASTNQTSMYLCASSFFITGELFFGEGSRLTVL.

V and J are TRBV5-4 and TRBJ2-5, with 7 nucleotides matching TRBD1. CDR3 length equals 14 residues. CDR1 and CDR2 from the germline V gene are SGHNT and YYREEE (reference sequence). V lost 0 bases to trimming and J lost 1 base; unmatched junction nucleotides: 0. The CDR3: CASSLGDSQETQYF. The CDR3 DNA reads as TGTGCCAGCAGCTTGGGGGACAGCCAAGAGACCCAGTACTTC. The whole variable domain, remainder taken from reference TRBV5-4 and TRBJ2-5, is ETGVTQSPTHLIKTRGQQVTLRCSSQSGHNTVSWYQQALGQGPQFIFQYYREEENGRGNFPPRFSGLQFPNYSSELNVNALELDDSALYLCASSLGDSQETQYFGPGTRLLVL.

This clonotype is a singleton in its sample. The gene calls are TRBV5-1 and TRBJ2-3, with D tentatively TRBD2 (5 bases). The germline gives CDR1 SGHRS, CDR2 YFSETQ. The CDR3 runs 14 residues. V lost 0 bases, J lost 6 bases, and 11 bases lay in between. CDR3 in amino acids: CASSLEGVTDTQYF. The CDR3 region has the DNA TGCGCCAGCAGCTTGGAGGGAGTTACTGATACGCAGTATTTT.

The chain links TRBV20-1 to TRBJ2-7; 16 bases are shared with TRBD2. CDR1 and CDR2 from the germline V gene are DFQATT and SNEGSKA (reference sequence). The CDR3 length is 16 residues. J gave up 3 bases and V 5 bases, and 7 bases lay outside the gene matches. This CDR3 is CSAGTSGRGLIYEQYF. In nucleotides, the CDR3 is TGCAGTGCTGGGACTAGCGGGAGGGGGTTAATCTACGAGCAGTACTTC.

The gene calls are TRBV6-5 and TRBJ2-3, with D maybe TRBD1 (5 bases). CDR3 length equals 16 residues. V lost 0 bases and J 1 base, leaving 11 bases between the germline ends. The germline CDR1 and CDR2 sequences are MNHEY and SVGAGI. The CDR3 DNA reads as TGTGCCAGCAGTTACTCGGGCCAGGGTGGCACAGATACGCAGTATTTT. As protein: CASSYSGQGGTDTQYF.

The chain employs TRBV9 and TRBJ2-7, with 7 positions matching TRBD1. In germline, CDR1 is SGDLS, CDR2 YYNGEE. This CDR3 has 15 amino acids. V lost 0 bases and J lost 5; bases outside the gene matches: 8. CDR3 DNA sequence: TGTGCCAGCAGCGTAGATGGGACAGACCCTGACGAGCAGTACTTC. Translated: CASSVDGTDPDEQYF.

J is TRBJ1-2 and V is TRBV6-6, with 7 bases aligning to TRBD1. The germline gives CDR1 MNHNY, CDR2 SVGAGI (reference sequence). The CDR3 runs to 15 residues. Trimming took 5 bases from V and 4 from J; bases not matched to a gene: 10. The DNA for the CDR3 is TGTGCCAGCAGTCGTGGACAGGCGTCATCCTATGGCTACACCTTC. This gives the protein CASSRGQASSYGYTF.

In this sample, this clonotype turned up once. The chain recombines TRBV7-8 with TRBJ1-1; a possible D gene is TRBD1 (5 bases). V gave up 5 bases and J gave up 3 bases, with 19 bases separating them. The CDR3 spans 16 residues. From germline, CDR1 is SGHVS and CDR2 FQNEAQ. The CDR3 nucleotides are TGTGCCAGCAGCAGGTCTGCAGGGATAACTTACACTGAAGCTTTCTTT. Translating it yields CASSRSAGITYTEAFF.

The CDR3 here is CASSLPPGQGTDGYTF. The CDR3 DNA reads TGTGCCAGCAGTCTTCCCCCGGGACAGGGAACTGACGGCTACACCTTC. V is TRBV12-3 or TRBV12-4 and J is TRBJ1-2; 9 bases agree with TRBD1. V trimming: 5 bases; J trimming: 8 bases; junction bases outside the gene matches: 15. CDR3 length: 16 amino acids.

The chain couples TRBV5-1 to TRBJ2-7; D gene unclear. The V and J ends lost 2 bases and 2 bases respectively, with 8 bases between them. The germline gives CDR1 SGHRS, CDR2 YFSETQ. The CDR3 loop spans 13 amino acids. The DNA of the CDR3 is TGCGCCAGCAGCTTAACAGAGACCTACGAGCAGTACTTC. Encoded protein: CASSLTETYEQYF.

In its sample, this clonotype was seen once. V is TRBV29-1 and J is TRBJ2-1, with 9 bases lining up with TRBD2. CDR1 and CDR2 from the germline V gene are SQVTM and ANQGSEA. V shed 4 bases, J shed 7 bases, and the junction held 8 bases outside the gene matches. This CDR3 has 14 residues. The DNA for the CDR3 is TGCAGCGTTGGTGTGCGGGAGGGGTCAAATGAGCAGTTCTTC. Translating gives CSVGVREGSNEQFF.

The chain couples TRBV4-3 to TRBJ2-5; TRBD1 is a possible D gene (6 bases). Trimming pared 4 bases from V and 1 base from J, leaving 13 bases between. The CDR3 has 15 residues. Germline V lookup: CDR1 LGHNA, CDR2 YSLEER. The CDR3 here is CASSPQTGTQETQYF. In nucleotides, the CDR3 is TGCGCCAGCAGCCCACAGACAGGAACCCAAGAGACCCAGTACTTC.

The chain joins TRBV6-6 to TRBJ1-5, with 12 bases identical to TRBD1. This CDR3 comprises 16 residues. Unmatched junction bases numbered 6, after V lost 2 bases and J lost 7 bases. Germline CDR1 MNHNY, CDR2 SVGAGI (reference sequence). Here the CDR3 reads CASSYIGTGGLQPQHF. CDR3 bases: TGTGCCAGCAGTTACATCGGGACAGGGGGCCTCCAGCCCCAGCATTTT.